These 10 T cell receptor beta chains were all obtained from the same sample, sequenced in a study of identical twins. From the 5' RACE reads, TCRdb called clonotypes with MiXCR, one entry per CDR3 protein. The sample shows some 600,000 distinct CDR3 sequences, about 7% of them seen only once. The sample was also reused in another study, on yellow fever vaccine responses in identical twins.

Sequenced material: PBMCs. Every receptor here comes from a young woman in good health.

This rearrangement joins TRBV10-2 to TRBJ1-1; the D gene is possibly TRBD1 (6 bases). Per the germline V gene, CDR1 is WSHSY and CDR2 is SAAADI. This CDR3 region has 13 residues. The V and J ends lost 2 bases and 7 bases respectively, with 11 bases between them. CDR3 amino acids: CASSEGGGGEAFF. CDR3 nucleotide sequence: TGCGCCAGCAGTGAGGGAGGGGGGGGTGAAGCTTTCTTT.

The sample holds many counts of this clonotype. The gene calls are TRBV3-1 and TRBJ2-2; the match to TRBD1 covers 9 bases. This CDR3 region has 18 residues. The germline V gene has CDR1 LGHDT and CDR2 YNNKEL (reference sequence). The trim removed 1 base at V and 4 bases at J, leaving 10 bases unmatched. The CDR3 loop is CASSQGSEDRGSTGELFF. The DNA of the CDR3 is TGTGCCAGCAGCCAAGGGAGCGAGGACAGGGGAAGCACCGGGGAGCTGTTTTTT.

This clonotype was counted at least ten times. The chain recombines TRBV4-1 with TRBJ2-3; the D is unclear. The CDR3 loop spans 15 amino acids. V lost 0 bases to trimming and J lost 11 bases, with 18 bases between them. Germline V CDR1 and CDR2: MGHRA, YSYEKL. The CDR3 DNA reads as TGCGCCAGCAGCCAAGATCGGAGTAGCCTGATGCAGCAGTATTTT. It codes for CASSQDRSSLMQQYF.

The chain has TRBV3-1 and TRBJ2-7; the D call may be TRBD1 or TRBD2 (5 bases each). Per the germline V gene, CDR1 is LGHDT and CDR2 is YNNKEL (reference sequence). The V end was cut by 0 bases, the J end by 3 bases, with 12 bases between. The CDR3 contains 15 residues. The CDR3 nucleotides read TGTGCCAGCAGCCAAGAATCCGGGACGGACTACGAGCAGTACTTC. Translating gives CASSQESGTDYEQYF.

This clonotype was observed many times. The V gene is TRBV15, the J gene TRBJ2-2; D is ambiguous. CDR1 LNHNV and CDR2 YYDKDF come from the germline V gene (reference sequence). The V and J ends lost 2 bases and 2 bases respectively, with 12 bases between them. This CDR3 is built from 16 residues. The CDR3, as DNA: TGTGCCACCAGCAGATACAAGGGTTTTAACACCGGGGAGCTGTTTTTT. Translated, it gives CATSRYKGFNTGELFF.

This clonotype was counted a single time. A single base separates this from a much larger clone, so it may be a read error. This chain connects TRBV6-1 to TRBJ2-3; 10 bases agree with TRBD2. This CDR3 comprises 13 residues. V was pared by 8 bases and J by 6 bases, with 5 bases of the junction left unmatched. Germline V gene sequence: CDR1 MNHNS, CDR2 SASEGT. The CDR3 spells CASEAGGPDTQYF. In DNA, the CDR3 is TGTGCCAGCGAAGCGGGAGGGCCGGATACGCAGTATTTT.

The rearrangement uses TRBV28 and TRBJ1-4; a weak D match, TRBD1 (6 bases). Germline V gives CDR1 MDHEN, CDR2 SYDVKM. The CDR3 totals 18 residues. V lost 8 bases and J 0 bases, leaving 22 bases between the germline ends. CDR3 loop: CASWGSGHELATNEKLFF. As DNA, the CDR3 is TGTGCCAGCTGGGGATCGGGACACGAACTTGCAACTAATGAAAAACTGTTTTTT.

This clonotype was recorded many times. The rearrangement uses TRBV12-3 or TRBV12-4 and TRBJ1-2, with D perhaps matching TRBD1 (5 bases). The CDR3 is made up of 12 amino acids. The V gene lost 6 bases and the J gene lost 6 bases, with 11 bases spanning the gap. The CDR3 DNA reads TGTGCCAGCAGGTCCCCAGGGCATGGCTACACCTTC. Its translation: CASRSPGHGYTF.

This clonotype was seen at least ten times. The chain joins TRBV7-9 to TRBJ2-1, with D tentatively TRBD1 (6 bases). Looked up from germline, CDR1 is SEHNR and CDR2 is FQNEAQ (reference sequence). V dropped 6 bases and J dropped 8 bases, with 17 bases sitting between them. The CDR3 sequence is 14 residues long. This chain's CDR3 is CASRPHNRVDEQFF. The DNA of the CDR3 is TGTGCCAGCAGGCCCCACAACAGGGTTGATGAGCAGTTCTTC.

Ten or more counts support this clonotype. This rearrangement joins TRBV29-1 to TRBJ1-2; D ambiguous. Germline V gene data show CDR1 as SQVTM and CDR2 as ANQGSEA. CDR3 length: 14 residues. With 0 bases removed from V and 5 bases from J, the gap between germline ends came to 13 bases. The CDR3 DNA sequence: TGCAGCGTTGAAGAACGGGTGGGCCCGTATGGCTACACCTTC. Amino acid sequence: CSVEERVGPYGYTF.